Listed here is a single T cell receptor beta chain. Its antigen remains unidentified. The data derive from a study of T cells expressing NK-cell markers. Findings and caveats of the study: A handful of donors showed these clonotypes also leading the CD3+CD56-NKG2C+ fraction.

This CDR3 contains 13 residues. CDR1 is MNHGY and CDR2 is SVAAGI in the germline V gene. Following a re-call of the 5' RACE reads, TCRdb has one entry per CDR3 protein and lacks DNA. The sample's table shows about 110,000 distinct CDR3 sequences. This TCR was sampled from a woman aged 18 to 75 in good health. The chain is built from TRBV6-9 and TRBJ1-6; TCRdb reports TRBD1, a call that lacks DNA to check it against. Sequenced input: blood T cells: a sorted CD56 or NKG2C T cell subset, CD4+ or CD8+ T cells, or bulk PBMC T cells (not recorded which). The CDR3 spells CANNGAVDSPLHF.